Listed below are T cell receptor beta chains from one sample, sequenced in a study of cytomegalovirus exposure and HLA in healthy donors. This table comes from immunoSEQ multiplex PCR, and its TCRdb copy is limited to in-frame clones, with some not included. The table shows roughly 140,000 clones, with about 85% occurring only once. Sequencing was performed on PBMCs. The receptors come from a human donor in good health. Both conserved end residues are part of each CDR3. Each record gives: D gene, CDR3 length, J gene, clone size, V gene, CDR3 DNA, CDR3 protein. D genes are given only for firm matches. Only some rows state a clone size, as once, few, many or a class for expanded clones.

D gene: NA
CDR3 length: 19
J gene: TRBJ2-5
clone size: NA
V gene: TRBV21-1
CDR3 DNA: NA
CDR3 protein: CASSKEVAPGTSGQETQYF

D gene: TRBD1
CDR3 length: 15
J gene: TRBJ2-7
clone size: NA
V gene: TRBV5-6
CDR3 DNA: TGTGCCAGCAGCTTGAAGTTGACAGGGGCCTACGAGCAGTACTTC
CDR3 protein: CASSLKLTGAYEQYF

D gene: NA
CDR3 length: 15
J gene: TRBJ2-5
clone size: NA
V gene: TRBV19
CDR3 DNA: TGTGCCACCTCCCCGGGGGGCAGTGGGCAAGAGACCCAGTACTTC
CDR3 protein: CATSPGGSGQETQYF

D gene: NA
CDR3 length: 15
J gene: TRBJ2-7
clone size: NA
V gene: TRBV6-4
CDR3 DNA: TGTGTCCCCCCCCGCTACAGGGTAGGAAGCTACGAGCAGTACTTC
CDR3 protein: CVPPRYRVGSYEQYF

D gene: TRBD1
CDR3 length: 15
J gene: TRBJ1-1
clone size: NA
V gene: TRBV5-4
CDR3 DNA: TGTGCCAGCAGCGCGCAACAGGGGGGGAACACTGAAGCTTTCTTT
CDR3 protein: CASSAQQGGNTEAFF

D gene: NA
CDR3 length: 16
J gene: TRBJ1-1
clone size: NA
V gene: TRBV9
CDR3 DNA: TGTGCCAGCAGCGTATCGGGACACCTGGGGAACACTGAAGCTTTCTTT
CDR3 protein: CASSVSGHLGNTEAFF

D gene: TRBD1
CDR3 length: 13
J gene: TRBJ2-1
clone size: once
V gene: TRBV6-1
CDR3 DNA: TGTGCCAGCAGACAGGGGGCACTCAATGAGCAGTTCTTC
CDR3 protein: CASRQGALNEQFF

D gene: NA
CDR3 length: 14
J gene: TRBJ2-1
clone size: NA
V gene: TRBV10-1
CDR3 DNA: TGCGCCAGCAGTGACTGGCGGGAAAACAATGAGCAGTTCTTC
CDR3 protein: CASSDWRENNEQFF

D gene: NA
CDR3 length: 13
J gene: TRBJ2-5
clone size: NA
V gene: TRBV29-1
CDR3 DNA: TGCAGCGTTGTCGGGCCAGGGGCGGAGACCCAGTACTTC
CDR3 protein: CSVVGPGAETQYF

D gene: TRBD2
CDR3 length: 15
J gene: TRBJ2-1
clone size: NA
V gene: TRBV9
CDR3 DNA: TGTGCCAGCAGCGTAGCGGGAGGCCCCTACAATGAGCAGTTCTTC
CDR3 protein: CASSVAGGPYNEQFF

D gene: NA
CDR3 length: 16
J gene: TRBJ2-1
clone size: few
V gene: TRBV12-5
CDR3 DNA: TGTGCTAGTGGTTTGGGTCTAGGGGGAGGGGCAGACGAGCAGTTCTTC
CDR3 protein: CASGLGLGGGADEQFF

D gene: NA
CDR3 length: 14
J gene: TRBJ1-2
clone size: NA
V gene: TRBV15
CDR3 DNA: TGTGCCACCAGCAGAGCCTATGCCTCCGGGGGCTACACCTTC
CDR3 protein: CATSRAYASGGYTF

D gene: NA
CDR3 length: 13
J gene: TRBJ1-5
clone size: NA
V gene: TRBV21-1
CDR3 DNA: TGTGCCAGCAGCAGCGTGCGGGAGGGGCCCCAGCATTTT
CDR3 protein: CASSSVREGPQHF

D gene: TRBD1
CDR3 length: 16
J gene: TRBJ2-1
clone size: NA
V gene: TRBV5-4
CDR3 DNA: TGTGCCAGCAGCCCGGACGGACAGGGGCTGGAGGTAATGGAGTTCTTC
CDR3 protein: CASSPDGQGLEVMEFF

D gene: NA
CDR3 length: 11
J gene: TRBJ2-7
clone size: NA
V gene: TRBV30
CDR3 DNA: TGTGCCTGGAGTGTACGAGACGAGCAGTACTTC
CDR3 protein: CAWSVRDEQYF

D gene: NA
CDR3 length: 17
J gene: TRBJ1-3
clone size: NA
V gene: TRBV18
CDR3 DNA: TGTGCCAGCTCACCTTACCCAGACACGGCCTCTGGAAACACCATATATTTT
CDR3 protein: CASSPYPDTASGNTIYF

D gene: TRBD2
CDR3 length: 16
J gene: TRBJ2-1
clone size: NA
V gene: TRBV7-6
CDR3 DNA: TGTGCCAGCAGCGCCGGACTAGCGGGGACAAGGGATGAGCAGTTCTTC
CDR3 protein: CASSAGLAGTRDEQFF

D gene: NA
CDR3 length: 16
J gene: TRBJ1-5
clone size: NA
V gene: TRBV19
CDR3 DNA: TGTGCCAGTACCCGAGTGGGGGACTATAGCAATCAGCCCCAGCATTTT
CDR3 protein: CASTRVGDYSNQPQHF

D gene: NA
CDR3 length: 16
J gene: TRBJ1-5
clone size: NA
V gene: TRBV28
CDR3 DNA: TGTGCCAGCAGTTCTCCTGGGGGGGGAGCGGGTCAGCCCCAGCATTTT
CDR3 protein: CASSSPGGGAGQPQHF

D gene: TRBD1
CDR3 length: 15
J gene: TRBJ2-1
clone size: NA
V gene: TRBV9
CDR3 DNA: TGTGCCAGCAGCGTTGGACAGGGTGTGTGGAATGAGCAGTTCTTC
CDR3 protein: CASSVGQGVWNEQFF

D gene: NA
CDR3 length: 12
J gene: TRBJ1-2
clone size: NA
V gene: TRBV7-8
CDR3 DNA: TGTGCCAGCAGCATCGACAGGAGGGGCTACACCTTC
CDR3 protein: CASSIDRRGYTF

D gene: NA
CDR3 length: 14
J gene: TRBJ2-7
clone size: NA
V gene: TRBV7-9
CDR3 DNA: TGTGCCAGCAGCTTAGTAACCCCGGCCTACGAGCAGTACTTC
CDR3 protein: CASSLVTPAYEQYF

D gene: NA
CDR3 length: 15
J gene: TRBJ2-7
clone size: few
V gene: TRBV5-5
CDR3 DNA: TGTGCCAGCAGCCCCAGGCCGTCCTACAGGAGCGAGCAGTACTTC
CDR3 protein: CASSPRPSYRSEQYF

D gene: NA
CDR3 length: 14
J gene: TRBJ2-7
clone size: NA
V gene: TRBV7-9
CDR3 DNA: TGTGCCAGCAGCTTGGGACGGGCGCAGGGGGAGCAGTACTTC
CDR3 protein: CASSLGRAQGEQYF

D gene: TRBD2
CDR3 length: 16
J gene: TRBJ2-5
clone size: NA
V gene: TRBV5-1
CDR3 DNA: TGCGCCAGCAGCCCTAGCGGGAGTCTAAATGGTCGGACCCAGTACTTC
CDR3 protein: CASSPSGSLNGRTQYF

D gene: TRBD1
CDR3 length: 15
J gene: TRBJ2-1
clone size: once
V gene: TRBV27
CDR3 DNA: TGTGCCAGCAGCGACACCGGGACAGACTACAATGAGCAGTTCTTC
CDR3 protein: CASSDTGTDYNEQFF

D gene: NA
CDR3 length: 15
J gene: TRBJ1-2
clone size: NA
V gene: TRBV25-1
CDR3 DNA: TGTGCCAGCAGTAGGGAGAGCGGCACAGACTATGGCTACACCTTC
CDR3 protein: CASSRESGTDYGYTF

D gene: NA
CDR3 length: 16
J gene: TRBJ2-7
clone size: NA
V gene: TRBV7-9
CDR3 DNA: TGTGCCAGCAGCTTATTAAGTCGAGGGGGCTCCTACGAGCAGTACTTC
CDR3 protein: CASSLLSRGGSYEQYF

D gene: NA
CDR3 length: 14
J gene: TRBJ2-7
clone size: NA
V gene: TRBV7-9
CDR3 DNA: TGTGCCAGCAGCACAGGACAGACAATCTACGAGCAGTACTTC
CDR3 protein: CASSTGQTIYEQYF

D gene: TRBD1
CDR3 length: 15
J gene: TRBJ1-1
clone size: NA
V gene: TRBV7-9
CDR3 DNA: TGTGCCAGCAGCCCAGGGACAGGGTGGAACACTGAAGCTTTCTTT
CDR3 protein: CASSPGTGWNTEAFF

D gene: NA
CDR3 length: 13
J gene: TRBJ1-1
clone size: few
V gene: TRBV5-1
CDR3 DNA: TGCGCCAGCAGCTTGTTATACAGGGAGGAAGCTTTCTTT
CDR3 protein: CASSLLYREEAFF

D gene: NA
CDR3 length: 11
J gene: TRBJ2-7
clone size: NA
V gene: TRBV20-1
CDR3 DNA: TGCAGTGGTGGAGGCTCCTACGAGCAGTACTTC
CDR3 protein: CSGGGSYEQYF

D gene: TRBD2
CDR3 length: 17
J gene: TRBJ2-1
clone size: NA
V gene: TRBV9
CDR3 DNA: TGTGCCAGCAGCATTGGACTAGCGGGAATATCCTACAATGAGCAGTTCTTC
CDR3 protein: CASSIGLAGISYNEQFF

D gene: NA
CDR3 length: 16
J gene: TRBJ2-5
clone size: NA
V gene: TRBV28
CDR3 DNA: TGTGCCAGCAGGAAGAAGCGGGTCCACCTTCAAGAGACCCAGTACTTC
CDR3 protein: CASRKKRVHLQETQYF

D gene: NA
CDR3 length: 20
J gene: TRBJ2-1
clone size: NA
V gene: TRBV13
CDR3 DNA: TGTGCCAGCAGCTTAGGCGGGCTAGCGAGCTTCTTAACCTCCTACAATGAGCAGTTCTTC
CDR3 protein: CASSLGGLASFLTSYNEQFF

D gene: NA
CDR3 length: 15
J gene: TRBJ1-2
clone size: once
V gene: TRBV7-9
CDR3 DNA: TGTGCCAGCAGCTTAGCGCTGGCAACTAACTATGGCTACACCTTC
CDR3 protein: CASSLALATNYGYTF

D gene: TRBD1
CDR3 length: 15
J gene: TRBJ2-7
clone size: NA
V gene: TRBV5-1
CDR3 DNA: TGCGCCAGCAGCCTGGATTCCAGGACAGGCTACGAGCAGTACTTC
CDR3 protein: CASSLDSRTGYEQYF

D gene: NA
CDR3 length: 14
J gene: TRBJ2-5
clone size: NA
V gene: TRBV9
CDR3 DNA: TGTGCCAGCAGCGTAGGGACAGTCCCGGAGACCCAGTACTTC
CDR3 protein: CASSVGTVPETQYF

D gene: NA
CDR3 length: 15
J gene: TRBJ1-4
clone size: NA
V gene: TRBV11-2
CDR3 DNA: TGTGCCAGCAGCACTACAGGGATTGGTAATGAAAAACTGTTTTTT
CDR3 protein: CASSTTGIGNEKLFF

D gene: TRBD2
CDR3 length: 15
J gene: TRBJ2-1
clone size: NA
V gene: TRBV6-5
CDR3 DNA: TGTGCCAGCAGCCGCGGGGGGACGGTGGGCAATGAGCAGTTCTTC
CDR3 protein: CASSRGGTVGNEQFF

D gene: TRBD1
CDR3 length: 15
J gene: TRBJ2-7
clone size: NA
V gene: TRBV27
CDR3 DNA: TGTGCCAGCAGTGACCTCAGGGGGCTCGGGTACGAGCAGTACTTC
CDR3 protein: CASSDLRGLGYEQYF

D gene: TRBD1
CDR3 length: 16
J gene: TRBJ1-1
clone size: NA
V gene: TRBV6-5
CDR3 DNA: TGTGCCAGCAGTTACTCGACGACAGGGTCGAACACTGAAGCTTTCTTT
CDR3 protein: CASSYSTTGSNTEAFF

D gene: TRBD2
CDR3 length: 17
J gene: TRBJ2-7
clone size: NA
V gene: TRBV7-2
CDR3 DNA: TGTGCCAGCAGCTTCGGGACTAGCGGAACAAGCTCCTACGAGCAGTACTTC
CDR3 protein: CASSFGTSGTSSYEQYF

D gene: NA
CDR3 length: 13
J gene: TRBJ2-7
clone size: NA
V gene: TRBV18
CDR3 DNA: TGTGCCAGCTCACGAGTGGGGCGCTACGAGCAGTACTTC
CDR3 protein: CASSRVGRYEQYF

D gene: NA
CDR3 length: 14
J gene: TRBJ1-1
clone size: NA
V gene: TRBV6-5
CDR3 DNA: TGTGCCAGCAGTCAATGGGGCCTTAACACTGAAGCTTTCTTT
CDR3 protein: CASSQWGLNTEAFF

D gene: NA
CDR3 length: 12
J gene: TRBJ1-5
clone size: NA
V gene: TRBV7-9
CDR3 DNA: TGTGCCAGCAGCTTCGGGGGTCAGCCCCAGCATTTT
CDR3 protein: CASSFGGQPQHF

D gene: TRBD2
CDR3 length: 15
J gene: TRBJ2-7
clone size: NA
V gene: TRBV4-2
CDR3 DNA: TGTGCCAGCAGCCAAAAGCGGGAGGGGTCTGTGGGGCAGTACTTC
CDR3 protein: CASSQKREGSVGQYF

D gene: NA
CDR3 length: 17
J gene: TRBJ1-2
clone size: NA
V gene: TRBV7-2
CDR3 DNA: TGTGCCAGCAGCGCCCGGACAGCTCTGAGGTGGGGCTATGGCTACACCTTC
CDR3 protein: CASSARTALRWGYGYTF

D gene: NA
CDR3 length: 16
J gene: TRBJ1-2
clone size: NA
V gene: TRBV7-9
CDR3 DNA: TGTGCCAGCAGCCCTCCGGGTCAGAACGATAACTATGGCTACACCTTC
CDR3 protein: CASSPPGQNDNYGYTF

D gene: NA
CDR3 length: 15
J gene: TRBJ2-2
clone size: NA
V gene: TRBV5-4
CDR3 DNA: TGTGCCAGCAGCGTCCGGGGGACGAACACCGGGGAGCTGTTTTTT
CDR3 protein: CASSVRGTNTGELFF